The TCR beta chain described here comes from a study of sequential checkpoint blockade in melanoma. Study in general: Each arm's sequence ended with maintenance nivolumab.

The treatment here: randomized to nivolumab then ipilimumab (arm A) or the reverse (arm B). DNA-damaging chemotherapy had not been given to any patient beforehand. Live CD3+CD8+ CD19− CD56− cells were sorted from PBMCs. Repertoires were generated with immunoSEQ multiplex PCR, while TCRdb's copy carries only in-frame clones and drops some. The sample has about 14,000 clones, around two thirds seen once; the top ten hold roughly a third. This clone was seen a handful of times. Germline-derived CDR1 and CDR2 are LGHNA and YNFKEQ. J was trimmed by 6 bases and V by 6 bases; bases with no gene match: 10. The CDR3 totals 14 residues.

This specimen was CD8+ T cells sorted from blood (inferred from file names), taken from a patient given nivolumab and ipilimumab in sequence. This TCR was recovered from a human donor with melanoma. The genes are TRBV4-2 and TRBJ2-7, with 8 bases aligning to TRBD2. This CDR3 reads CASRTEAGDREQYF. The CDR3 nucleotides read TGTGCCAGCAGGACGGAAGCGGGAGATCGCGAGCAGTACTTC.